Sequencing of this TCR beta chain was carried out in a study of OX40 agonist ivuxolimab in advanced cancers. Broader study findings: Antigen specificity remained undetermined for the expanded peripheral T cells. Low normalized T-cell clonal expansion was additionally recorded for some nonresponders. Both blood CD4+ and CD8+ T cells showed clonal growth by week 6 at 0.1 to 3.0 mg/kg.

A note on this clone: The antigen remains unidentified.

Samples of blood were obtained at baseline, on cycle 4 day 1, and on cycle 7 day 1. Germline V gene lookup returns CDR1 SEHNR and CDR2 FQNEAQ (reference sequence). Deletions cut 5 bases from V and 2 bases from J, with 9 bases between. This CDR3 has 13 residues. TCRdb's table, derived via immunoSEQ multiplex PCR, lists solely in-frame clones and lacks some. Of over 30,000 clones listed, around 90% are singletons. The TCR sequence derives from an adult with an advanced solid tumor such as melanoma, head and neck, liver or kidney cancer. This material consisted of CD4+ or CD8+ T cells sorted from blood, taken in a trial of the OX40 agonist ivuxolimab. The chain is built from TRBV7-9 and TRBJ1-2; D not certain. The CDR3 region has the DNA TGTGCCAGCAGCGCCGGAGAGAACTATGGCTACACCTTC. Translation gives CASSAGENYGYTF.